This TCR beta chain was sequenced in a study of Graves' ophthalmopathy and Graves' hyperthyroidism. Study at large: No treatment had been given when peripheral blood was collected at initial diagnosis. Findings and caveats of the study: Blood also contained most of the expanded thyroid clonotypes above 0.001 frequency. The study's model predicted ophthalmopathy progression at about 64% sensitivity and approximately 72% specificity.

After removal of 5 bases from V and 3 bases from J, the junction contained 10 bases not matched to a gene. CDR3 length: 16 amino acids. The germline V gene encodes CDR1 MNHNS and CDR2 SASEGT. In this sample, this clonotype turned up many times. What it binds is not known. Scientists amplified the TCR beta CDR3 regions from RNA transcripts. First-round RT-PCR relied on HTBI primers, and a second-round multiplex PCR came next. MiXCR, applied by TCRdb to the multiplex PCR reads, yields one record per CDR3 protein. The sample contains more than 300,000 distinct CDR3 sequences, about 17% of which appear only once.

The chain carries TRBV6-1 and TRBJ2-7; 10 positions match TRBD2. The sequence came from an adult woman with stable Graves' hyperthyroidism. The sequencing input was peripheral blood. CDR3 region: CASSNTLLAGFYEQYF. Here the CDR3 DNA reads TGTGCCAGCAGTAACACTTTACTAGCGGGGTTCTACGAGCAGTACTTC.